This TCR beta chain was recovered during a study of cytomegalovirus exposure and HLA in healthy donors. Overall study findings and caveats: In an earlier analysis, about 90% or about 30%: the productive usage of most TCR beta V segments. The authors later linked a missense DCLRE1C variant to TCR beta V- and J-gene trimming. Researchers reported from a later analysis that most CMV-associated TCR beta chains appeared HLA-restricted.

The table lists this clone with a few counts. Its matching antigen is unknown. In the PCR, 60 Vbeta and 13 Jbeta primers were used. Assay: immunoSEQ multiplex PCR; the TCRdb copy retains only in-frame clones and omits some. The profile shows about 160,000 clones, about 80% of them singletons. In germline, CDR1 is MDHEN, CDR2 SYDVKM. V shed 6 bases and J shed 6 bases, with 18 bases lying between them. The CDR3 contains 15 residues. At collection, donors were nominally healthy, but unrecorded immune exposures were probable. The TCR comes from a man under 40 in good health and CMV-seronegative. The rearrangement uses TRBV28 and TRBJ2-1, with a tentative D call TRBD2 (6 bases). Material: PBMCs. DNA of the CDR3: TGTGCCAGCAGACCCAGTGGGGGACTGGGCAATGAGCAGTTCTTC. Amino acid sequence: CASRPSGGLGNEQFF.